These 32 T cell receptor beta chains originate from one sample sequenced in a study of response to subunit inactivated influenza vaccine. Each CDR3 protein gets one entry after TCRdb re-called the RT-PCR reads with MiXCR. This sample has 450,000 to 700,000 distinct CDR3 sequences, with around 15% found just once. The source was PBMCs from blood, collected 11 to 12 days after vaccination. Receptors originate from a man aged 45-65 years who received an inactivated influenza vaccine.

The CDR3 bases are TGTGCCAGCAGCTTAAGGCGTAACACCGGGGAGCTGTTTTTT. This sequence encodes CASSLRRNTGELFF. The chain recombines TRBV7-2 with TRBJ2-2; D gene unclear. The CDR3 runs 14 residues. From germline, CDR1 is SGHTA and CDR2 FQGNSA. Trimming left V 2 bases short and J 2 bases short, with 6 bases between.

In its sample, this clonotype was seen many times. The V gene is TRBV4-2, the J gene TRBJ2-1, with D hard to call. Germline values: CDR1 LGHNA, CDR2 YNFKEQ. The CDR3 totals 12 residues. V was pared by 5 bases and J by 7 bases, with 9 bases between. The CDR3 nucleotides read TGTGCCAGCAGCGCCACCGGGAATGAGCAGTTCTTC. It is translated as CASSATGNEQFF.

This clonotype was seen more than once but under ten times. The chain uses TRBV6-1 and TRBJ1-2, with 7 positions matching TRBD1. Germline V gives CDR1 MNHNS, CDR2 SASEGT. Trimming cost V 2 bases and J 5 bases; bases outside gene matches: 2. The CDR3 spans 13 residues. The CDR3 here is CASSERDSYGYTF. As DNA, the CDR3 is TGTGCCAGCAGTGAACGGGACAGTTATGGCTACACCTTC.

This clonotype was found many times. For the CDR3, the DNA is TGTGCCAGCAGCCAAGCCTGGGGGGGAATGAACACTGAAGCTTTCTTT. It encodes CASSQAWGGMNTEAFF. This chain joins TRBV3-1 and TRBJ1-1; possibly TRBD1 for D (5 bases). CDR3 size: 16 residues. The V and J ends lost 1 base and 0 bases respectively, with 12 bases between them. Germline V CDR1 and CDR2: LGHDT, YNNKEL (reference sequence).

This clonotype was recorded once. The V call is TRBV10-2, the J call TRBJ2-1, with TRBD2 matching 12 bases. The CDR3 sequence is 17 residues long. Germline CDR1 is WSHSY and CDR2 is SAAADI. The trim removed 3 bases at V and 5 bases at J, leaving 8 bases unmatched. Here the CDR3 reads CASSDPSGGVADNEQFF. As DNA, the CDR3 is TGCGCCAGCAGTGATCCTAGCGGGGGGGTCGCAGACAATGAGCAGTTCTTC.

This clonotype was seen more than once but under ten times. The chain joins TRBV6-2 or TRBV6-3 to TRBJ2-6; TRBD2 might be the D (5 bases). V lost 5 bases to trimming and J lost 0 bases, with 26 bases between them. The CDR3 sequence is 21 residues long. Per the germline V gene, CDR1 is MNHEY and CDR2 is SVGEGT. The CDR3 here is CASSPGDPGIQVISGANVLTF. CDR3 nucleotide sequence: TGTGCCAGCAGTCCTGGGGATCCGGGGATCCAGGTTATCTCTGGGGCCAACGTCCTGACTTTC.

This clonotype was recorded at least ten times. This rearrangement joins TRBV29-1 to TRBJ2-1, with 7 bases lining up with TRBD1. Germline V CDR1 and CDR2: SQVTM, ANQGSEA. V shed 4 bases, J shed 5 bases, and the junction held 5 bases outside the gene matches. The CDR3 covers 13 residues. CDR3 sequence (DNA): TGCAGCGTTGTGCGGACAGGTAACAATGAGCAGTTCTTC. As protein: CSVVRTGNNEQFF.

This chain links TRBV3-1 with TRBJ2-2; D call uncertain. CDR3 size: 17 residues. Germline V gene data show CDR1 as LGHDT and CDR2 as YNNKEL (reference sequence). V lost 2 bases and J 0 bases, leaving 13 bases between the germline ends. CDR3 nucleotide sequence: TGTGCCAGCAGCCAACGGCCAGCACCCCCGAACACCGGGGAGCTGTTTTTT. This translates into CASSQRPAPPNTGELFF.

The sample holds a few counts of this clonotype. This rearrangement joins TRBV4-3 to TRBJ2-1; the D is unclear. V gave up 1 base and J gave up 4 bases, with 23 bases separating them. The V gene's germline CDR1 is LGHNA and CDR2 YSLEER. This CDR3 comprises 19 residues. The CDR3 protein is CASSQGIAWAPDSYNEQFF. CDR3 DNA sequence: TGCGCCAGCAGCCAAGGTATTGCGTGGGCTCCCGACTCTTACAATGAGCAGTTCTTC.

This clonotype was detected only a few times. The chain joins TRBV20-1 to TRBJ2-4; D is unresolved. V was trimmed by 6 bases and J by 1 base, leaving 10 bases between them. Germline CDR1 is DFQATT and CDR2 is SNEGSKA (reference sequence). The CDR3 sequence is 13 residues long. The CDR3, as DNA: TGCAGTGCGTCGATGGGCGCCAAAAACATTCAGTACTTC. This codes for CSASMGAKNIQYF.

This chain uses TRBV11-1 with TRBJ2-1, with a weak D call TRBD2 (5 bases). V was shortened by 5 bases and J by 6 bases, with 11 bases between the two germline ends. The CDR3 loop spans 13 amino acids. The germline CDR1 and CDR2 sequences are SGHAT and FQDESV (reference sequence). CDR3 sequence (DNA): TGTGCCAGCAGCACTAGGCTCAGCAATGAGCAGTTCTTC. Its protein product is CASSTRLSNEQFF.

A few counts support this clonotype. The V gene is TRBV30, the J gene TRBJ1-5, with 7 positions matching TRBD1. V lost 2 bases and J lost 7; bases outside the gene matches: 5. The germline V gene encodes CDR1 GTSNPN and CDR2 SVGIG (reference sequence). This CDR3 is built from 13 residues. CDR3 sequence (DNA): TGTGCCTGGAGTCAGGGGGGCGGGCAGCCCCAGCATTTT. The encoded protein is CAWSQGGGQPQHF.

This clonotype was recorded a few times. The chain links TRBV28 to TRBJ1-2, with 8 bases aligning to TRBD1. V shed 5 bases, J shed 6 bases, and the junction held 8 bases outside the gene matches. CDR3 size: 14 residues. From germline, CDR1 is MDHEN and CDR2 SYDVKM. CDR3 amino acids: CASSTWTGSNGYTF. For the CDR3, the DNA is TGTGCCAGCAGTACATGGACAGGGAGTAATGGCTACACCTTC.

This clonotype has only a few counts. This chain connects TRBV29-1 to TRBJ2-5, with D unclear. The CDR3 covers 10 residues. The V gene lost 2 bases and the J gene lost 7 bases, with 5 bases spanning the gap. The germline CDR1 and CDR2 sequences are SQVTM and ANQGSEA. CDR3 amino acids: CSVEYPTQYF. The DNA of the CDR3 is TGCAGCGTTGAATACCCGACCCAGTACTTC.

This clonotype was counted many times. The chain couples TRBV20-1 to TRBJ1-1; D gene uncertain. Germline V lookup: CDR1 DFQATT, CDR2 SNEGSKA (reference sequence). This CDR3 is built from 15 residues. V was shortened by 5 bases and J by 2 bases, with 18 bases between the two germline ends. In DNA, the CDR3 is TGCAGTGCTCTCTCTTATCAGGCACGAAACACTGAAGCTTTCTTT. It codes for CSALSYQARNTEAFF.

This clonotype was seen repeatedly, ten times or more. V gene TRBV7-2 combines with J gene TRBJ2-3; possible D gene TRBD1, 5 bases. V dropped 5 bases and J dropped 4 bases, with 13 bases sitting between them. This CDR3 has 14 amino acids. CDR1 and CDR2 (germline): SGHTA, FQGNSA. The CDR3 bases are TGTGCCAGCAGCCCCCTAGGGGTCGCAGATACGCAGTATTTT. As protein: CASSPLGVADTQYF.

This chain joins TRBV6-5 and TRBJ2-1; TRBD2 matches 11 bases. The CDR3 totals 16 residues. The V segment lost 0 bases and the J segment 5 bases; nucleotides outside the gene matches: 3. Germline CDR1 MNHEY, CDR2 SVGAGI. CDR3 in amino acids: CASSYSRLAGNNEQFF. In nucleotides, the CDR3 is TGTGCCAGCAGTTACTCGAGACTAGCGGGAAACAATGAGCAGTTCTTC.

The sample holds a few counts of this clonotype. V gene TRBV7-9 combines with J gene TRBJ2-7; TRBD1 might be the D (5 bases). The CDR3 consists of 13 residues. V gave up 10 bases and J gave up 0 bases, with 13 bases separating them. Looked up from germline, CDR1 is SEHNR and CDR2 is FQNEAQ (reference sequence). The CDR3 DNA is TGTGCCACCATGTTGACAGACTCCTACGAGCAGTACTTC. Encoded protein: CATMLTDSYEQYF.

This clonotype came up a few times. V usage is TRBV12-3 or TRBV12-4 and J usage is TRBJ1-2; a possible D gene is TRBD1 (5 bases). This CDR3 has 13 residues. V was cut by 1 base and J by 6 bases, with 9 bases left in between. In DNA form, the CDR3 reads TGTGCCAGCAGTTTAGAAGGGGAGAATGGCTACACCTTC. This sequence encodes CASSLEGENGYTF.

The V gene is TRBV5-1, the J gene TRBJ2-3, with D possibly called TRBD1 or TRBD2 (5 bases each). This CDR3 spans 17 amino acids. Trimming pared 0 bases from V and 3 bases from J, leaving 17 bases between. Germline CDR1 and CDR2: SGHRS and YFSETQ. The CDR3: CASSLVGVHDRTDTQYF. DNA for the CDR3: TGCGCCAGCAGCTTGGTGGGGGTCCACGACCGAACAGATACGCAGTATTTT.

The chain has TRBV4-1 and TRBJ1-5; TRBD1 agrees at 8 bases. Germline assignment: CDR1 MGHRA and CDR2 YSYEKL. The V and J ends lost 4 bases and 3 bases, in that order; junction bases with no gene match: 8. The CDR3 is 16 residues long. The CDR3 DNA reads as TGCGCCAGCAGCCCTTACGGGACAGGCGACAATCAGCCCCAGCATTTT. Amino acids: CASSPYGTGDNQPQHF.

Written as DNA, the CDR3 is TGTGCCATCAGTGAGTTGTCTAGCGGGAGTATAAATGAGCAGTTCTTC. As protein: CAISELSSGSINEQFF. The genes are TRBV10-3 and TRBJ2-1; 10 bases align to TRBD2. Germline-derived CDR1 and CDR2 are ENHRY and SYGVKD. The CDR3 runs to 16 residues. J gave up 7 bases and V 1 base, and 7 bases lay outside the gene matches.

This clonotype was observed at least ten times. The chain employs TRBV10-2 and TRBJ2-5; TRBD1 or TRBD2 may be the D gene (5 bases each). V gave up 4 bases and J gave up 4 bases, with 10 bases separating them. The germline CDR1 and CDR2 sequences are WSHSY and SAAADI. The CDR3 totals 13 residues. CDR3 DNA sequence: TGCGCCAGCAGTGGGGGGTTCCTAGAGACCCAGTACTTC. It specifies CASSGGFLETQYF.

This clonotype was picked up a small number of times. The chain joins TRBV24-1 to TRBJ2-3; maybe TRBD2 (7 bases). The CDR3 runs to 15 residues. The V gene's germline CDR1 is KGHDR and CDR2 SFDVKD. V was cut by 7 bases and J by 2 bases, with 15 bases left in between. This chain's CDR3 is CATRATGGHTDTQYF. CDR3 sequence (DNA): TGTGCCACCAGAGCTACGGGGGGACACACAGATACGCAGTATTTT.

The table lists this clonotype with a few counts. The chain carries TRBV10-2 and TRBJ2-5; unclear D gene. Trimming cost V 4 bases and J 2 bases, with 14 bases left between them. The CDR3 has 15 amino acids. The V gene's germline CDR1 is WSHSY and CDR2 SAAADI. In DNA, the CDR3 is TGCGCCAGCAGTGTAGTAACGGAGCGACAAGAGACCCAGTACTTC. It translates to CASSVVTERQETQYF.

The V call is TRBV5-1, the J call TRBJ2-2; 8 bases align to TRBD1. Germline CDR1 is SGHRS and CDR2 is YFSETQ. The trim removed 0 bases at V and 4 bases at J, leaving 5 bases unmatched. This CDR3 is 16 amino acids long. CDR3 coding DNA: TGCGCCAGCAGCTTGGATGTGACAGGGGTCACCGGGGAGCTGTTTTTT. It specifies CASSLDVTGVTGELFF.

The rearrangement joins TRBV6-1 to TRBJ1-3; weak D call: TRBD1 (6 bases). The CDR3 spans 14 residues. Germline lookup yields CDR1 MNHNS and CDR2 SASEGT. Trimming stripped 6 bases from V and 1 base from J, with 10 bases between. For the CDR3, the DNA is TGTGCCAGCAGAGCCCAGGGGTCTGGAAACACCATATATTTT. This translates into CASRAQGSGNTIYF.

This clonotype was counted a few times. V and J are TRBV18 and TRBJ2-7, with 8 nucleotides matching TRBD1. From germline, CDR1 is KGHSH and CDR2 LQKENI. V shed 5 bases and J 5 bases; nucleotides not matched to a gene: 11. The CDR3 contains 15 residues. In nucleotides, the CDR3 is TGTGCCAGCTCAACTAACCGGGACAGGTCTAACGAGCAGTACTTC. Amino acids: CASSTNRDRSNEQYF. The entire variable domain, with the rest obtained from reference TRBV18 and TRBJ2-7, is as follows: NAGVMQNPRHLVRRRGQEARLRCSPMKGHSHVYWYRQLPEEGLKFMVYLQKENIIDESGMPKERFSAEFPKEGPSILRIQQVVRGDSAAYFCASSTNRDRSNEQYFGPGTRLTVT.

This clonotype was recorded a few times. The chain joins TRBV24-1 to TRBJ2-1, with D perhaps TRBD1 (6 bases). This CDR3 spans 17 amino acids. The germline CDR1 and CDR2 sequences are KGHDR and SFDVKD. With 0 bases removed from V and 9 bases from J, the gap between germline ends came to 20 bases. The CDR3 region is CATSDLNPGHLLGEQFF. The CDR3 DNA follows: TGTGCCACCAGTGATTTGAACCCGGGACACCTATTGGGTGAGCAGTTCTTC.

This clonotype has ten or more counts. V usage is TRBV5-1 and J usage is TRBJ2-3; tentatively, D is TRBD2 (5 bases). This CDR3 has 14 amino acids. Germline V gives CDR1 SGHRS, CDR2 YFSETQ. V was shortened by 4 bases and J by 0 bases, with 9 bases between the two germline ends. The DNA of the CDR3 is TGCGCCAGCAGCCCAACTAGTAGCACAGATACGCAGTATTTT. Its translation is CASSPTSSTDTQYF.

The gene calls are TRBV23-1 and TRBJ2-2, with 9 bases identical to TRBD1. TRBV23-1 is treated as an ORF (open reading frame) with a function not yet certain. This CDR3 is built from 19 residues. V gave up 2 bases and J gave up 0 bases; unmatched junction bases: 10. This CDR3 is CASSQRGTGTGSNTGELFF. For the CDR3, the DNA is TGCGCCAGCAGTCAAAGGGGGACCGGGACAGGGTCGAACACCGGGGAGCTGTTTTTT.

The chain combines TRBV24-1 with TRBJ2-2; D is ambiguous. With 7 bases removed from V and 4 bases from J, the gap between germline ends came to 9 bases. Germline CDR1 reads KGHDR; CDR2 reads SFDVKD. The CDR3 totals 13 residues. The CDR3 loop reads CATRRPGTGELFF. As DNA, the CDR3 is TGTGCCACCAGACGACCTGGCACCGGGGAGCTGTTTTTT.